These 15 T cell receptor beta chains were all obtained from the same sample, sequenced in a study of blood T cell repertoires in COVID-19. The repertoire was sequenced with immunoSEQ multiplex PCR; TCRdb's copy has only in-frame clones and lacks some. The repertoire includes some 98,000 clones, over 70% of them detected once, and 15% to 20% sits in the top ten. Sequencing was done on a sample of peripheral blood. The receptors stem from a human donor in a cohort sampled during active COVID-19.

CDR3 residues: CASSLVETQYF. The DNA for the CDR3 is TGTGCCAGCAGTCTCGTGGAGACCCAGTACTTC. The chain is built from TRBV7-6 and TRBJ2-5; D is ambiguous. Per germline, CDR1 SGHVS and CDR2 FNYEAQ. V lost 6 bases, J lost 5 bases, and 7 bases lay in between. The CDR3 length is 11 residues.

This clone has a handful of counts. This chain uses TRBV7-9 with TRBJ2-2; TRBD2 aligns across 10 bases. V shed 7 bases, J shed 7 bases, and the junction held 9 bases outside the gene matches. The CDR3 spans 15 residues. CDR1 is SEHNR, CDR2 FQNEAQ, per germline (reference sequence). The CDR3 region is CASNPSGRAGGELFF. In nucleotides, the CDR3 is TGTGCCAGCAACCCAAGCGGGAGGGCCGGCGGGGAGCTGTTTTTT.

In this sample, this clone turned up a few times. The chain recombines TRBV2 with TRBJ1-6; D remains unclear. The CDR3 consists of 14 residues. Trimming stripped 4 bases from V and 2 bases from J, with 6 bases between. In germline, CDR1 is SNHLY, CDR2 FYNNEI. This CDR3 is CASSVQTYNSPLHF. CDR3 bases: TGTGCCAGCAGTGTGCAGACCTATAATTCACCCCTCCACTTT.

This chain joins TRBV9 and TRBJ1-6, with D perhaps TRBD1 (5 bases). From germline, CDR1 is SGDLS and CDR2 YYNGEE. CDR3 length: 16 residues. The V gene lost 0 bases and the J gene lost 7 bases, with 14 bases spanning the gap. The DNA for the CDR3 is TGTGCCAGCAGCGTAGGGAGCGGCCGGGGGAATTCACCCCTCCACTTT. Its translation is CASSVGSGRGNSPLHF.

The rearrangement uses TRBV10-3 and TRBJ1-2; the D gene is possibly TRBD1 (5 bases). The germline V gene encodes CDR1 ENHRY and CDR2 SYGVKD. Trimming left V 3 bases short and J 4 bases short, with 9 bases between. The length of the CDR3 is 13 residues. The CDR3 spells CAISEGATYGYTF. As DNA, the CDR3 is TGTGCCATCAGTGAAGGGGCAACCTATGGCTACACCTTC.

The chain links TRBV7-9 to TRBJ2-7; the D is unclear. Germline V gene data show CDR1 as SEHNR and CDR2 as FQNEAQ (reference sequence). V dropped 5 bases and J dropped 2 bases, with 16 bases sitting between them. The CDR3 is 15 residues long. The chain's CDR3 is CASSQLGFMAYEQYF. The CDR3 DNA reads TGTGCCAGCAGCCAGCTGGGCTTTATGGCCTACGAGCAGTACTTC.

This clone was picked up a small number of times. The J gene is TRBJ1-5, the V gene TRBV28; the match to TRBD1 covers 8 bases. J was trimmed by 5 bases and V by 4 bases; bases with no gene match: 7. Germline loops: CDR1 MDHEN, CDR2 SYDVKM. This CDR3 is built from 15 residues. CDR3 loop: CASSSIQGGHQPQHF. The CDR3 DNA is TGTGCCAGCAGTTCCATACAGGGGGGCCATCAGCCCCAGCATTTT.

V gene TRBV30 combines with J gene TRBJ2-3; the D gene is possibly TRBD2 (6 bases). From germline, CDR1 is GTSNPN and CDR2 SVGIG (reference sequence). This CDR3 spans 14 amino acids. Between the trimmed V and J ends, which lost 5 bases and 0 bases, there was a span of 12 bases. Here the CDR3 DNA reads TGTGCCTGGCACCGAGGACTAAGCACAGATACGCAGTATTTT. Encoded protein: CAWHRGLSTDTQYF.

The chain uses TRBV5-6 and TRBJ1-6; the D is unclear. Looked up from germline, CDR1 is SGHDT and CDR2 is YYEEEE. The CDR3 contains 15 residues. Trimming removed 1 base at V and 8 bases at J, with 13 bases between. CDR3 DNA: TGTGCCAGCAGCTTGCGAACCAACGACTATTCACCCCTCCACTTT. Encoded protein: CASSLRTNDYSPLHF.

This chain uses TRBV28 with TRBJ1-6; TRBD1 is a possible D gene (5 bases). The CDR3 contains 14 residues. Between the trimmed V and J ends, which lost 3 bases and 9 bases, there was a span of 12 bases. The germline V gene encodes CDR1 MDHEN and CDR2 SYDVKM. The CDR3 sequence: CASSFRGDSSPLHF. Here the CDR3 DNA reads TGTGCCAGCAGTTTTAGGGGCGACAGTTCACCCCTCCACTTT.

The genes are TRBV20-1 and TRBJ2-3; D is perhaps TRBD1 (7 bases). This CDR3 contains 15 residues. CDR1 and CDR2 (germline): DFQATT, SNEGSKA (reference sequence). Trimming took off 6 bases at V and 2 bases at J, with 18 bases between the two ends. Written as DNA, the CDR3 is TGCAGTGCCAGTAACGCGGGACAGTTCACAGATACGCAGTATTTT. Its translation: CSASNAGQFTDTQYF.

This chain uses TRBV18 with TRBJ1-3; D perhaps matches TRBD1 (6 bases). This CDR3 contains 18 residues. The germline V and J ends were trimmed by 3 bases and 4 bases, with 22 bases remaining between them. CDR1 and CDR2 from the germline V gene are KGHSH and LQKENI. The CDR3 region has the DNA TGTGCCAGCTCACCTTCCCCTACACCAGGGGCGTCGGGAAACACCATATATTTT. It yields the protein CASSPSPTPGASGNTIYF.

V gene TRBV7-9 combines with J gene TRBJ1-2; D remains ambiguous. V lost 7 bases and J 8 bases, leaving 14 bases between the germline ends. Germline CDR1 reads SEHNR; CDR2 reads FQNEAQ (reference sequence). The CDR3 has 12 amino acids. The CDR3 sequence is CASNGNIGGYTF. DNA for the CDR3: TGTGCCAGCAACGGGAACATCGGGGGCTACACCTTC.

V and J are TRBV5-5 and TRBJ1-6, with D perhaps TRBD1 (5 bases). V lost 4 bases and J 7 bases, leaving 9 bases between the germline ends. Germline values: CDR1 SGHKS, CDR2 YYEKEE (reference sequence). The CDR3 runs to 13 residues. CDR3 residues: CASSPDSNSPLHF. The CDR3 nucleotides are TGTGCCAGCAGCCCCGACAGCAATTCACCCCTCCACTTT.

This sequence joins TRBV5-1 and TRBJ2-7, with 8 positions matching TRBD1. Losses at the gene ends were 4 bases for V and 10 bases for J; bases not matched to a gene: 13. Looked up from germline, CDR1 is SGHRS and CDR2 is YFSETQ. This CDR3 comprises 14 residues. The CDR3 loop is CASSRGTGAAGQYF. The CDR3, as DNA: TGCGCCAGCAGCCGGGGGACAGGCGCCGCGGGACAGTACTTC.